In this sample, the clone carrying this TCR beta chain turned up a few times. Its antigen is still unknown. TCRdb used MiXCR to reprocess the 5' RACE reads, holding one entry per CDR3 protein. The data contain just over 60,000 distinct CDR3 sequences, about 31% of them singletons. The study's findings and limits: The TCR gene usage of tumor memory CD4+ T cells clustered together with blood and lymph node memory CD4+ cells and with lymph node naive CD4+ cells.

Naive CD4+ cells had CD25+ Tregs removed. This CDR3 comprises 15 residues. From germline, CDR1 is SEHNR and CDR2 FQNEAQ (reference sequence). The ends were cut back, 5 bases at V and 3 bases at J, with 14 bases in the middle. The sequenced sample consisted of tumor-infiltrating naive CD4+ T cells sorted from the breast tumor. Subset meaning: naive CD4+ T cells, CD4+CD45RA+CD25-. The sequence was collected from a female donor with breast cancer. The chain recombines TRBV7-9 with TRBJ1-3; no clear D gene. The DNA of the CDR3 is TGTGCCAGCAGCCCTCCCTTTAGAGTTGGAAACACCATATATTTT. As protein: CASSPPFRVGNTIYF.